The 10 T cell receptor beta chains below were found in one sample sequenced in a study of control samples from healthy donors and cancer patients. The repertoire was sequenced with immunoSEQ multiplex PCR; TCRdb's copy has only in-frame clones and lacks some. The sample has 130,000 or so clones; about 90% are singletons. The sample taken for sequencing was blood. These receptors came from a man younger than 30 in good health.

The rearrangement links TRBV30 to TRBJ2-7, with D perhaps matching TRBD2 (6 bases). The CDR3 has 13 residues. CDR1 and CDR2 from the germline V gene are GTSNPN and SVGIG (reference sequence). V dropped 3 bases and J dropped 2 bases, with 11 bases sitting between them. CDR3 region: CAWSGGWAYEQYF. CDR3 DNA sequence: TGTGCCTGGAGCGGGGGTTGGGCCTACGAGCAGTACTTC.

This clone was found a few times. This chain uses TRBV6-4 with TRBJ1-1; perhaps TRBD1 as D (6 bases). Germline CDR1 reads MRHNA; CDR2 reads SNTAGT. This CDR3 is 15 amino acids long. Trimming removed 6 bases from V and 1 base from J, with 15 bases in between. CDR3 amino acids: CASSPEGGGNTEAFF. CDR3 in DNA: TGTGCCAGCAGCCCGGAGGGAGGGGGGAACACTGAAGCTTTCTTT.

The J gene is TRBJ2-7, the V gene TRBV5-1; D unresolved. Trimming took off 3 bases at V and 0 bases at J, with 22 bases between the two ends. The CDR3 is made up of 18 amino acids. Looked up from germline, CDR1 is SGHRS and CDR2 is YFSETQ. This CDR3 is CASSWSSQTVNSSYEQYF. The CDR3, as DNA: TGCGCCAGCAGCTGGAGCTCCCAGACGGTCAACAGCTCCTACGAGCAGTACTTC.

This rearrangement joins TRBV27 to TRBJ2-7, with TRBD1 as a possible D gene (5 bases). The CDR3 totals 15 residues. Germline V CDR1 and CDR2: MNHEY, SMNVEV (reference sequence). V was cut by 0 bases and J by 3 bases, with 12 bases left in between. The CDR3 here is CASSLSWAGFYEQYF. The DNA for the CDR3 is TGTGCCAGCAGTTTATCGTGGGCAGGGTTCTACGAGCAGTACTTC.

The chain couples TRBV10-1 to TRBJ2-5; either TRBD1 or TRBD2 may supply D (6 bases each). The CDR3 sequence is 15 residues long. Germline V gene lookup returns CDR1 WNHNN and CDR2 SYGVQD (reference sequence). Between the trimmed V and J ends, which lost 0 bases and 1 base, there was a span of 9 bases. As DNA, the CDR3 is TGCGCCAGCAGTGAGTCGAGGGGGGTCCAAGAGACCCAGTACTTC. It is translated as CASSESRGVQETQYF.

V usage is TRBV7-3 and J usage is TRBJ2-5; no firm D call. In germline, CDR1 is SGHTA, CDR2 FQGTGA. Trimming left V 2 bases short and J 2 bases short, with 6 bases between. CDR3 length equals 13 residues. Here the CDR3 reads CASSLWEQETQYF. The CDR3 bases are TGTGCCAGCAGCTTATGGGAACAAGAGACCCAGTACTTC.

V usage is TRBV30 and J usage is TRBJ1-5; D is uncertain. V was trimmed by 2 bases and J by 0 bases, leaving 5 bases between them. Germline lookup yields CDR1 GTSNPN and CDR2 SVGIG (reference sequence). The CDR3 is 13 residues long. CDR3 bases: TGTGCCTGGAGTATCGATAGCAATCAGCCCCAGCATTTT. It is translated as CAWSIDSNQPQHF.

V gene TRBV6-5 combines with J gene TRBJ1-1, with a tentative D call TRBD1 (5 bases). Germline V gives CDR1 MNHEY, CDR2 SVGAGI. The V and J ends lost 2 bases and 3 bases respectively, with 10 bases between them. The CDR3 is 14 amino acids. CDR3 residues: CASSYVPGDTEAFF. The CDR3 DNA sequence: TGTGCCAGCAGTTACGTACCGGGGGACACTGAAGCTTTCTTT.

The CDR3 region is CATSQLEGVRQKLFF. The CDR3 coding sequence is TGTGCCACCAGCCAGCTGGAAGGGGTCCGGCAAAAACTGTTTTTT. The rearrangement joins TRBV24-1 to TRBJ1-4, with a possible D match to TRBD1 (5 bases). With 7 bases removed from V and 9 bases from J, the gap between germline ends came to 20 bases. Germline V gene lookup returns CDR1 KGHDR and CDR2 SFDVKD. This CDR3 has 15 residues.

The chain has TRBV7-8 and TRBJ2-7; a possible D gene is TRBD2 (6 bases). Trimming took 3 bases from V and 0 from J, leaving 12 bases between them. CDR1 is SGHVS and CDR2 is FQNEAQ in the germline V gene. The CDR3 spans 15 residues. The CDR3 is CASSFSGTVSYEQYF. The CDR3 DNA follows: TGTGCCAGCAGCTTCTCCGGGACTGTCTCCTACGAGCAGTACTTC.